The clone carrying this T cell receptor beta chain was recorded once. This sample was taken from a study of blood T cell repertoires in COVID-19. The overall study: COVID-19 samples collected from the United States, Italy and Spain covered acute and convalescent phases. Sources were T cells, B-cell-depleted T cells, or PBMCs; the material itself was cDNA or gDNA.

Losses at the gene ends were 6 bases for V and 5 bases for J; bases not matched to a gene: 16. Germline V gene data show CDR1 as SNHLY and CDR2 as FYNNEI. This CDR3 has 17 amino acids. As handled by the study authors: Amplification of reference gene primers provided the estimated nucleated cell counts. Here immunoSEQ multiplex PCR was the method, and the copy in TCRdb shows in-frame clones only, minus some. The DNA was the basis for D and trimming; V, J and clone size are from that table. The data show under 350,000 clones, with over 75% seen just once and more than 6% held by the top ten. Material: peripheral blood. The chain couples TRBV2 to TRBJ2-1, with TRBD2 matching 7 bases. The origin of this receptor is a human donor in a cohort sampled during active COVID-19. CDR3 loop: CASRLRRGGDTHNEQFF. In DNA form, the CDR3 reads TGTGCCAGCAGATTAAGACGTGGGGGGGATACGCACAATGAGCAGTTCTTC.